A single sample is the source of the 3 T cell receptor beta chains below, sequenced in a study of control samples from healthy donors and cancer patients. TCRdb's table, derived via immunoSEQ multiplex PCR, lists solely in-frame clones and lacks some. The sample records 84,000 or so clones, 90% to 95% being singletons. The sequenced sample consisted of blood. The receptor source for this set is a man younger than 40 in good health.

This sequence joins TRBV4-1 and TRBJ1-3; D is undetermined. The V gene's germline CDR1 is MGHRA and CDR2 YSYEKL. The CDR3 sequence is 16 residues long. V was trimmed by 4 bases and J by 2 bases, leaving 15 bases between them. The CDR3 protein is CASSPRIDQAGNTIYF. CDR3 nucleotides: TGCGCCAGCAGCCCCAGGATCGACCAGGCTGGAAACACCATATATTTT.

The chain joins TRBV3-1 (or the pseudogene TRBV3-2) to TRBJ2-1; TRBD1 matches 10 bases. Germline V lookup: CDR1 LGHDT, CDR2 YNNKEL (reference sequence). V dropped 5 bases and J dropped 4; count of bases not matched to a gene: 5. The CDR3 is made up of 15 amino acids. The CDR3 DNA sequence: TGTGCCAGCAGCAGGGGGACAGGGGTTTACAATGAGCAGTTCTTC. Residues: CASSRGTGVYNEQFF.

This chain connects TRBV9 to TRBJ2-7; D is possibly TRBD1 (5 bases). Germline V gene lookup returns CDR1 SGDLS and CDR2 YYNGEE. Trimming stripped 1 base from V and 1 base from J, with 12 bases between. There are 15 residues in the CDR3. This CDR3 is CASSVCWGRSYEQYF. The DNA for the CDR3 is TGTGCCAGCAGCGTATGTTGGGGCAGGTCCTACGAGCAGTACTTC.